This T cell receptor beta chain originates from a study of T cell responses to AZD1222 COVID-19 vaccine. Findings and limits, study-wide: Vaccine-associated CD4 TCRs spanned spike, dominant at 160-218 and 743-854. Just five or six AZD1222 recipients were seropositive at baseline. Spike-specific TCR breadth and depth were elevated following two AZD1222 doses. Clonal diversity may have been underestimated, and the donors were mostly white British, with more females than males.

Points on this clone: The antigen remains unidentified.

Assay used: immunoSEQ multiplex PCR; TCRdb lists only in-frame clones, some missing. Of about 120,000 clones listed, 92% are singletons. The specimen was peripheral blood, collected on day 0 of AZD1222 vaccination. The origin of this receptor is an adult in good health.

CDR3 coding DNA: TGTGCCAGCAGCCTCGACGGGCTGAACACTGAAGCTTTCTTT. Amino acid sequence: CASSLDGLNTEAFF. The chain has TRBV11-2 and TRBJ1-1; D remains ambiguous. This CDR3 comprises 14 residues. The germline gives CDR1 SGHAT, CDR2 FQNNGV. Trimming cost V 5 bases and J 0 bases, with 10 bases left between them.